A single sample is the source of the 9 T cell receptor beta chains below, sequenced in a study of CD8 T cells in Susac syndrome. Reverse transcription used about 0.45 to 1 ug RNA and random hexamers. One entry per CDR3 protein results from TCRdb running MiXCR on the immunoSEQ multiplex PCR reads. The data show about 50,000 distinct CDR3 sequences, roughly 93% seen once. The sample taken for sequencing was CD8+ T cells from PBMCs. Receptors were obtained from a human donor with multiple sclerosis.

The V and J genes are TRBV11-2 and TRBJ1-4, with unresolved D. V gave up 7 bases and J gave up 5 bases, with 14 bases separating them. The CDR3 extends over 14 amino acids. Germline CDR1 and CDR2: SGHAT and FQNNGV. CDR3 loop: CASKRTYRNEKLFF. DNA of the CDR3: TGTGCCAGCAAGAGGACGTACCGAAATGAAAAACTGTTTTTT.

The gene calls are TRBV7-8 and TRBJ1-5, with D unresolved. V shed 1 base and J shed 7 bases, with 14 bases lying between them. The CDR3 loop spans 15 amino acids. Germline V gene data show CDR1 as SGHVS and CDR2 as FQNEAQ. The CDR3 loop reads CASSLGSGLGQPQHF. DNA of the CDR3: TGTGCCAGCAGCTTAGGGTCCGGGCTCGGACAGCCCCAGCATTTT.

The genes are TRBV20-1 and TRBJ1-5, with D possibly TRBD1 on 6 matching bases. CDR1 is DFQATT and CDR2 is SNEGSKA in the germline V gene (reference sequence). CDR3 length equals 15 residues. The germline V and J ends were trimmed by 7 bases and 0 bases, with 16 bases remaining between them. The CDR3 region has the DNA TGCAGTGTTCCACAGGGTAGCGATAGCAATCAGCCCCAGCATTTT. Amino acids: CSVPQGSDSNQPQHF.

This chain joins TRBV5-1 and TRBJ1-2; 10 nucleotides line up with TRBD1. This CDR3 comprises 17 residues. With 4 bases clipped from V and 1 base from J, the junction kept 10 bases outside the gene matches. CDR1 is SGHRS, CDR2 YFSETQ, per germline. In DNA form, the CDR3 reads TGCGCCAGCAGCCCCTGGACAGGGGGGACCCTTAACTATGGCTACACCTTC. Translation: CASSPWTGGTLNYGYTF.

This clonotype was seen a single time. The V and J genes are TRBV13 and TRBJ2-1, with 10 bases fitting TRBD2. V lost 0 bases, J lost 4 bases, and 6 bases stayed unmatched. Germline loops: CDR1 PRHDT, CDR2 FYEKMQ (reference sequence). CDR3 length: 17 residues. This CDR3 is CASSLGLGLAIYNEQFF. DNA for the CDR3: TGTGCCAGCAGCTTAGGTTTGGGACTAGCGATATACAATGAGCAGTTCTTC.

The chain uses TRBV7-9 and TRBJ2-6, with TRBD1 matching 7 bases. V shed 5 bases and J 4 bases; nucleotides not matched to a gene: 11. CDR1 is SEHNR, CDR2 FQNEAQ, per germline (reference sequence). The CDR3 is 17 residues long. The CDR3 coding sequence is TGTGCCAGCAGCAACGGGGAACAGGGGTCAGGGGCCAACGTCCTGACTTTC. Amino acids: CASSNGEQGSGANVLTF. The full variable domain, its missing parts supplied by reference TRBV7-9 and TRBJ2-6, is DTGVSQNPRHKITKRGQNVTFRCDPISEHNRLYWYRQTLGQGPEFLTYFQNEAQLEKSRLLSDRFSAERPKGSFSTLEIQRTEQGDSAMYLCASSNGEQGSGANVLTFGAGSRLTVL.

V is TRBV27 and J is TRBJ2-5, with D perhaps TRBD1 (6 bases). The CDR3 consists of 16 residues. Germline V CDR1 and CDR2: MNHEY, SMNVEV (reference sequence). V lost 3 bases and J lost 2, with 16 bases in between. This chain's CDR3 is CASSLGAPGLQETQYF. DNA of the CDR3: TGTGCCAGCAGTTTGGGGGCCCCAGGCCTACAAGAGACCCAGTACTTC.

The chain links TRBV28 to TRBJ1-1, with a possible D match to TRBD1 (5 bases). This CDR3 spans 14 amino acids. Germline CDR1 MDHEN, CDR2 SYDVKM. Trimming removed 7 bases from V and 1 base from J, with 13 bases in between. The CDR3: CASTFDSWNTEAFF. Here the CDR3 DNA reads TGTGCCAGCACCTTCGACAGCTGGAACACTGAAGCTTTCTTT.

V usage is TRBV7-6 and J usage is TRBJ1-1, with D unresolved. Trimming cost V 0 bases and J 6 bases, with 5 bases left between them. Germline V gene lookup returns CDR1 SGHVS and CDR2 FNYEAQ. This CDR3 is 12 amino acids long. This CDR3 reads CASSLAIPEAFF. CDR3 DNA: TGTGCCAGCAGCTTAGCTATCCCTGAAGCTTTCTTT.